These 32 T cell receptor beta chains came from one sample sequenced in a study of shared clonotypes between healthy human individuals. The method was immunoSEQ multiplex PCR; TCRdb's version includes in-frame clones alone and lacks a portion of them. Counted here are about 2.4 million clones, approximately 90% occurring once; the ten biggest clones make up over 0.12%. The specimen was naive CD4+ T cells sorted from blood. Sample subset: CD45RA+ positively selected. The receptors were gathered from a man in his late teens or twenties in good health.

The chain joins TRBV11-1 to TRBJ1-3; tentative D call: TRBD1 (6 bases). In germline, CDR1 is SGHAT, CDR2 FQDESV (reference sequence). V lost 5 bases and J lost 1, with 12 bases in between. This CDR3 comprises 15 residues. CDR3 sequence (DNA): TGTGCCAGCAGCCTGACAGGCTCTTCTGGAAACACCATATATTTT. Translation gives CASSLTGSSGNTIYF.

The chain uses TRBV1 and TRBJ2-1; the DNA was not compared with TRBD1, the D call given in the table. TRBV1 corresponds to a pseudogene. This CDR3 has 17 amino acids. The DNA for the CDR3 is TGCACCAGCAGCCAAGCATTTTGCCCCAGCTCCTACAATGAGCAGTTCTTC. Translated: CTSSQAFCPSSYNEQFF.

The chain recombines TRBV19 with TRBJ1-3; D is possibly TRBD1 (5 bases). Trimming cost V 5 bases and J 0 bases, with 20 bases left between them. This CDR3 comprises 18 residues. CDR1 and CDR2 from the germline V gene are LNHDA and SQIVND (reference sequence). CDR3 sequence: CASSAARGTISSGNTIYF. The CDR3 coding sequence is TGTGCCAGTAGTGCCGCCCGAGGGACTATCAGCTCTGGAAACACCATATATTTT. Combining the CDR3 with reference TRBV19 and TRBJ1-3 gives the whole variable domain DGGITQSPKYLFRKEGQNVTLSCEQNLNHDAMYWYRQDPGQGLRLIYYSQIVNDFQKGDIAEGYSVSREKKESFPLTVTSAQKNPTAFYLCASSAARGTISSGNTIYFGEGSWLTVV.

This clone has only one observation. The chain links TRBV11-2 to TRBJ2-7; 7 bases agree with TRBD1. CDR1 and CDR2 (germline): SGHAT, FQNNGV. V trimming: 0 bases; J trimming: 3 bases; junction bases outside the gene matches: 5. The CDR3 extends over 15 amino acids. The CDR3, as DNA: TGTGCCAGCAGCTTAGATCTGACAGGGTTCTACGAGCAGTACTTC. It yields the protein CASSLDLTGFYEQYF. The whole variable domain, remainder taken from reference TRBV11-2 and TRBJ2-7, is EAGVAQSPRYKIIEKRQSVAFWCNPISGHATLYWYQQILGQGPKLLIQFQNNGVVDDSQLPKDRFSAERLKGVDSTLKIQPAKLEDSAVYLCASSLDLTGFYEQYFGPGTRLTVT.

The V and J genes are TRBV19 and TRBJ2-7, with 10 bases identical to TRBD1. V was pared by 3 bases and J by 2 bases, with 13 bases of the junction left unmatched. This CDR3 has 18 residues. In germline, CDR1 is LNHDA, CDR2 SQIVND (reference sequence). Here the CDR3 DNA reads TGTGCCAGTAGTATTATTGGCGGGACAGGGGTTTTCACCTACGAGCAGTACTTC. It codes for CASSIIGGTGVFTYEQYF.

The rearrangement uses TRBV2 and TRBJ2-3; TRBD1 aligns across 7 bases. J gave up 0 bases and V 6 bases, and 3 bases lay outside the gene matches. The CDR3 runs 14 residues. CDR1 and CDR2 (germline): SNHLY, FYNNEI. CDR3 nucleotide sequence: TGTGCCAGCAGCCGGGACAGCAGCACAGATACGCAGTATTTT. This encodes CASSRDSSTDTQYF.

The chain links TRBV5-1 to TRBJ2-5; TRBD1 aligns across 7 bases. There are 13 residues in the CDR3. Germline V gene sequence: CDR1 SGHRS, CDR2 YFSETQ. After removal of 0 bases from V and 6 bases from J, the junction contained 2 bases not matched to a gene. The CDR3 region has the DNA TGCGCCAGCAGCTTGGAACAGGGGAAGACCCAGTACTTC. Its translation: CASSLEQGKTQYF.

CDR3 bases: TGCGCCAGCAGTGAGGGGAAGGGGGTAGCTAATGAAAAACTGTTTTTT. Amino acid sequence: CASSEGKGVANEKLFF. This chain uses TRBV10-2 with TRBJ1-4; the D gene is possibly TRBD1 (6 bases). With 2 bases removed from V and 3 bases from J, the gap between germline ends came to 13 bases. Germline lookup yields CDR1 WSHSY and CDR2 SAAADI. The CDR3 runs to 16 residues.

The chain employs TRBV19 and TRBJ1-5; D may be TRBD1 (5 bases). Trimming cost V 6 bases and J 0 bases, with 12 bases left between them. The CDR3 runs to 15 residues. Germline V gene lookup returns CDR1 LNHDA and CDR2 SQIVND (reference sequence). CDR3 protein: CASRSDDSSNQPQHF. The DNA of the CDR3 is TGTGCCAGTAGATCCGATGACAGTAGCAATCAGCCCCAGCATTTT.

The chain is built from TRBV18 and TRBJ1-4; D call uncertain. CDR3 size: 15 residues. Between the trimmed V and J ends, which lost 3 bases and 3 bases, there was a span of 11 bases. CDR1 and CDR2 (germline): KGHSH, LQKENI. CDR3 region: CASSPEGSPNEKLFF. The CDR3 bases are TGTGCCAGCTCACCTGAGGGTTCTCCTAATGAAAAACTGTTTTTT.

V usage is TRBV10-1 and J usage is TRBJ1-2; TRBD1 might be the D (6 bases). Germline V gene sequence: CDR1 WNHNN, CDR2 SYGVQD (reference sequence). CDR3 length equals 15 residues. V gave up 0 bases and J gave up 7 bases, with 15 bases separating them. CDR3 in DNA: TGCGCCAGCAGTGAGTCAGGCAGGGGCTTATGTGGCTACACCTTC. Translation gives CASSESGRGLCGYTF.

In the case of this clone: In the same sample, other DNA sequences code for this CDR3. The rearrangement uses TRBV5-1 and TRBJ2-1, with TRBD2 as a possible D gene (6 bases). CDR3 length: 15 amino acids. Germline V CDR1 and CDR2: SGHRS, YFSETQ. Trimming took off 4 bases at V and 0 bases at J, with 11 bases between the two ends. CDR3 bases: TGCGCCAGCAGCACAAGCGGGTCCTCCTACAATGAGCAGTTCTTC. Translation: CASSTSGSSYNEQFF.

Note on this clone: Other DNA sequences in the same sample also yield this CDR3. J is TRBJ1-2 and V is TRBV30, with 8 bases lining up with TRBD1. Looked up from germline, CDR1 is GTSNPN and CDR2 is SVGIG (reference sequence). V was pared by 4 bases and J by 7 bases, with 2 bases of the junction left unmatched. The CDR3 contains 11 residues. The CDR3 region has the DNA TGTGCCTGGACAGGGGGCGGTGGCTACACCTTC. Its translation: CAWTGGGGYTF.

The chain employs TRBV4-1 and TRBJ2-2, with D unresolved. Per germline, CDR1 MGHRA and CDR2 YSYEKL. V lost 0 bases, J lost 0 bases, and 14 bases lay in between. There are 18 residues in the CDR3. The CDR3 sequence is CASSQDAPPGANTGELFF. The CDR3 coding sequence is TGCGCCAGCAGCCAAGATGCCCCCCCGGGCGCGAACACCGGGGAGCTGTTTTTT.

The rearrangement joins TRBV2 to TRBJ2-7; the match to TRBD1 covers 10 bases. There are 14 residues in the CDR3. Germline CDR1 reads SNHLY; CDR2 reads FYNNEI. Unmatched junction bases numbered 4, after V lost 3 bases and J lost 5 bases. CDR3 region: CASSDDRGHNEQYF. The CDR3, as DNA: TGTGCCAGCAGTGATGACAGGGGGCACAACGAGCAGTACTTC.

V is TRBV5-6 and J is TRBJ2-1, with 7 bases matching TRBD1. Germline V CDR1 and CDR2: SGHDT, YYEEEE. CDR3 length: 12 amino acids. V lost 5 bases and J lost 6; bases outside the gene matches: 2. CDR3 sequence (DNA): TGTGCCAGCAGACGGACAGGCAATGAGCAGTTCTTC. Residues: CASRRTGNEQFF.

The chain recombines TRBV14 with TRBJ2-1; TRBD2 matches 13 bases. Germline values: CDR1 SGHDN, CDR2 FVKESK. The J segment lost 9 bases and the V segment lost 1 base, leaving 9 bases of the junction unmatched. The CDR3 consists of 17 residues. CDR3 sequence: CASSQGPRTSGRGEQFF. CDR3 DNA: TGTGCCAGCAGCCAAGGCCCCCGAACTAGCGGGAGGGGTGAGCAGTTCTTC. Full variable domain (remainder filled in from reference TRBV14 and TRBJ2-1): EAGVTQFPSHSVIEKGQTVTLRCDPISGHDNLYWYRRVMGKEIKFLLHFVKESKQDESGMPNNRFLAERTGGTYSTLKVQPAELEDSGVYFCASSQGPRTSGRGEQFFGPGTRLTVL.

Remarks on this clone: This specimen includes other DNA sequences encoding the same CDR3. The chain combines TRBV2 with TRBJ2-7, with D possibly called TRBD1 or TRBD2 (5 bases each). Germline V gene sequence: CDR1 SNHLY, CDR2 FYNNEI. Trimming pared 6 bases from V and 2 bases from J, leaving 14 bases between. The CDR3 consists of 14 residues. The CDR3 DNA reads as TGTGCCAGCAGCTCCGGGACGGGCCCCTACGAGCAGTACTTC. This gives the protein CASSSGTGPYEQYF.

Details on this clone: The same CDR3 is also encoded by other DNA sequences in this sample. CDR3: CASSPRQGGEKLFF. The DNA of the CDR3 is TGTGCCAGCAGTCCCCGACAGGGTGGGGAAAAACTGTTTTTT. The rearrangement uses TRBV27 and TRBJ1-4, with TRBD1 matching 7 bases. The V and J ends lost 5 bases and 8 bases, in that order; junction bases with no gene match: 8. Germline CDR1 and CDR2: MNHEY and SMNVEV (reference sequence). The CDR3 is made up of 14 amino acids. Looking up the rest from reference TRBV27 and TRBJ1-4 gives the full variable domain: EAQVTQNPRYLITVTGKKLTVTCSQNMNHEYMSWYRQDPGLGLRQIYYSMNVEVTDKGDVPEGYKVSRKEKRNFPLILESPSPNQTSLYFCASSPRQGGEKLFFGSGTQLSVL.

The V call is TRBV10-3, the J call TRBJ1-1; D uncertain. The CDR3 extends over 13 amino acids. Trimming took 10 bases from V and 1 from J, leaving 13 bases between them. Germline CDR1 is ENHRY and CDR2 is SYGVKD. DNA for the CDR3: TGTGCCACCGGAAAGGTCTCGAACACTGAAGCTTTCTTT. Translation: CATGKVSNTEAFF.

This rearrangement joins TRBV5-1 to TRBJ2-3; the D gene is possibly TRBD1 (6 bases). The ends were cut back, 5 bases at V and 4 bases at J, with 11 bases in the middle. This CDR3 is 13 amino acids long. CDR1 and CDR2 (germline): SGHRS, YFSETQ. The CDR3 sequence is CASRQDRSDTQYF. CDR3 DNA: TGCGCCAGCAGACAGGACAGATCAGATACGCAGTATTTT.

In the case of this clone: Other DNA sequences in this specimen translate into the identical CDR3. The chain is built from TRBV30 and TRBJ2-3, with TRBD2 as a possible D gene (6 bases). Deletions cut 0 bases from V and 6 bases from J, with 13 bases between. Germline V gene sequence: CDR1 GTSNPN, CDR2 SVGIG (reference sequence). The CDR3 loop spans 14 amino acids. CDR3 DNA sequence: TGTGCCTGGAGTGTCACAGGCGGGGCGGATACGCAGTATTTT. Translation gives CAWSVTGGADTQYF. The variable domain in full, completed from reference TRBV30 and TRBJ2-3, reads SQTIHQWPATLVQPVGSPLSLECTVEGTSNPNLYWYRQAAGRGLQLLFYSVGIGQISSEVPQNLSASRPQDRQFILSSKKLLLSDSGFYLCAWSVTGGADTQYFGPGTRLTVL.

A remark on this clone: The same CDR3 also results from other DNA sequences found in this sample. The chain recombines TRBV18 with TRBJ1-3; no clear D. There are 14 residues in the CDR3. In germline, CDR1 is KGHSH, CDR2 LQKENI. Trimming shortened V by 3 bases and J by 1 base, and 7 bases separated the two germline ends. CDR3 DNA: TGTGCCAGCTCACCTGTGGATTCTGGAAACACCATATATTTT. Translating it yields CASSPVDSGNTIYF.

The chain uses TRBV2 and TRBJ2-5; a weak D match, TRBD1 (5 bases). CDR1 is SNHLY, CDR2 FYNNEI, per germline. CDR3 size: 16 residues. Between the trimmed V and J ends, which lost 4 bases and 1 base, there was a span of 16 bases. DNA for the CDR3: TGTGCCAGCAGTGTTACAGGTTCCGTACTCCAAGAGACCCAGTACTTC. Its translation: CASSVTGSVLQETQYF.

The chain recombines TRBV10-2 with TRBJ1-6; 8 nucleotides line up with TRBD1. CDR1 and CDR2 (germline): WSHSY, SAAADI. V lost 6 bases, J lost 0 bases, and 4 bases stayed unmatched. This CDR3 spans 16 amino acids. The CDR3 loop is CASRRDRSSYNSPLHF. The CDR3 DNA is TGCGCCAGCAGGAGGGACAGGAGCTCCTATAATTCACCCCTCCACTTT.

With respect to this clone: Other DNA sequences in the same sample also yield this CDR3. This chain uses TRBV6-5 with TRBJ1-6; D remains unclear. The V end was cut by 4 bases, the J end by 0 bases, with 4 bases between. CDR1 and CDR2 (germline): MNHEY, SVGAGI. The CDR3 totals 14 residues. The CDR3 loop reads CASSSGSYNSPLHF. The CDR3 nucleotides read TGTGCCAGCAGTTCCGGCTCCTATAATTCACCCCTCCACTTT.

The V gene is TRBV5-1, the J gene TRBJ1-2; D might be TRBD1 (5 bases). V was cut by 4 bases and J by 1 base, with 11 bases left in between. Germline V gene data show CDR1 as SGHRS and CDR2 as YFSETQ. The CDR3 covers 14 residues. The CDR3 here is CASSPLGDNYGYTF. The CDR3 DNA sequence: TGCGCCAGCAGCCCCTTGGGGGATAACTATGGCTACACCTTC.

The chain recombines TRBV6-1 with TRBJ1-2; D not certain. CDR1 is MNHNS, CDR2 SASEGT, per germline. Trimming took off 3 bases at V and 4 bases at J, with 15 bases between the two ends. The CDR3 covers 15 residues. CDR3 coding DNA: TGTGCCAGCAGTGATCCACACAGACCTTTCTATGGCTACACCTTC. It yields the protein CASSDPHRPFYGYTF.

Points on this clone: Other DNA sequences in this specimen translate into the identical CDR3. This chain uses TRBV5-1 with TRBJ2-2; tentatively, D is TRBD1 (5 bases). The ends were cut back, 4 bases at V and 5 bases at J, with 9 bases in the middle. The CDR3 totals 13 residues. The germline CDR1 and CDR2 sequences are SGHRS and YFSETQ. This CDR3 reads CASSLTETGELFF. DNA for the CDR3: TGCGCCAGCAGCCTGACAGAAACCGGGGAGCTGTTTTTT.

CDR3 loop: CASSLRVLGLAGAEEQYF. Here the CDR3 DNA reads TGTGCCAGCAGCTTAAGGGTGTTGGGACTAGCGGGAGCGGAAGAGCAGTACTTC. The chain couples TRBV11-2 to TRBJ2-7, with TRBD2 matching 14 bases. V shed 2 bases and J 7 bases; nucleotides not matched to a gene: 13. Germline V gene sequence: CDR1 SGHAT, CDR2 FQNNGV. The CDR3 has 18 residues.

CDR3 sequence (DNA): TGTGCCAGCAATCCCGGGACAGGGGCTTACGAGCAGTACTTC. It specifies CASNPGTGAYEQYF. The rearrangement joins TRBV6-6 to TRBJ2-7, with 10 bases identical to TRBD1. Germline V gene data show CDR1 as MNHNY and CDR2 as SVGAGI (reference sequence). The CDR3 extends over 14 amino acids. The V segment lost 7 bases and the J segment 4 bases; nucleotides outside the gene matches: 7.

The chain recombines TRBV30 with TRBJ2-5; D is unresolved. The V end lost 3 bases, the J end lost 6 bases, and 8 bases lay between the germline ends. The CDR3 totals 11 residues. CDR1 is GTSNPN and CDR2 is SVGIG in the germline V gene (reference sequence). CDR3 in amino acids: CAWSVTQTQYF. CDR3 DNA: TGTGCCTGGAGCGTGACCCAGACCCAGTACTTC.